This TCR beta chain was profiled in a study of beta chain features in type 1 diabetes listed by TCRdb under 2018. Broadly, across the study: Mean age, gender distribution, total cell number and subset yield were not different between patients and healthy donors. A total of 85 million to 140 million sorted cells were examined across all samples, and the number of cells per subset was strongly correlated with RNA yield. The study compared TCRB repertoires of sorted circulating CD4+ T cell subsets between recently diagnosed type 1 diabetes patients and matched healthy donors. Regulatory and stem cell-like memory subsets were obtained from only 8 patients and roughly 8 healthy donors, while naive and central memory subsets were obtained from all 28 donors. Broad study findings and their caveats: Shorter templates might be favored by PCR, yet because patient and control samples were amplified and corrected together, any such skew would affect both groups equally. Because small numbers of individuals were included in the HLA sub-analyses, any influence of HLA type on TCRB rearrangement was left unresolved. Sequencing cDNA rather than genomic DNA could over-represent highly expressing activated cells, although activation and CD3 levels did not differ between groups. At VDJ recombination sites, type 1 diabetes patients had fewer insertions and more deleted nucleotides, which implies abnormalities in thymic rearrangement. The naive, central memory and regulatory TCRB repertoires appeared to resemble one another more closely among patients than among healthy donors. In all four CD4+ subsets, TCRB CDR3 length was moderately but significantly shorter in type 1 diabetes patients.

The High Capacity cDNA Reverse Transcription Kit was used to reverse transcribe all of the isolated RNA, meaning that expressed TCRB transcripts were what got sequenced. Deep immunoSEQ sequencing was applied to naive, central memory and regulatory T cell samples, giving an average of roughly 3.6 million total reads per sample. Sorted cells were lysed in RLT buffer, and RNA was extracted using DNase-treated RNeasy Micro or Mini kits according to cell number. To prevent cross-contamination, every cell subset was processed on its own, while patient and healthy donor samples were processed together. The immunoSEQ multiplex PCR was used to amplify TCRB sequences from cDNA, yielding 87-bp fragments that span the CDR3 region. Sequencing of the amplicons was done on the Illumina HiSeq platform. The authors' pipeline ran thus. Synthetic template baselines were used to correct PCR bias computationally, reads within Hamming distance 2 were collapsed together, and singletons that could not be merged were discarded. Reads were aligned to IMGT to assign V, D and J genes, CDR3 length, and insertions or deletions at six rearrangement sites. Within each subset, clonotype counts were normalized to sorted cell number, after which true diversity and Gini coefficients were computed with the tcR R package. The overlap coefficient, calculated on TCRB nucleotide sequences, was used to quantify repertoire sharing. This is the immuneACCESS table as TCRdb keeps it, with only in-frame sequences that have V and J called. A part of the clones is gone; compared with another copy, unresolved V genes explain less than half, and the rest is unexplained. V, J and clone size are taken as reported in that table, and D and trimming were inferred from the DNA itself. The sample includes under 300,000 clones, with around a quarter observed a single time. The ten biggest clones cover roughly 4.1% of the sample.

A single peripheral blood draw of about 120 mL on average was collected from each donor into heparinised tubes. Naive, central memory, regulatory and stem cell-like memory CD4+ T cells were sorted on a BD FACSAria II using a panel including CD45RO, CCR7, CD25, CD127, CD95 and CD27. All sorted populations exceeded 95% purity. PBMCs were separated immediately by Lymphoprep density gradient centrifugation and were stained directly, without being cultured. Samples were stained and sorted in pairs, with one healthy donor and one patient per experiment, so that batch effects were minimized. Remarks on this clone: No cognate antigen has been identified for it. One base away lies a much larger clone, so this may be a sequencing read error.

This TCR derives from a man younger than 45 in good health. The specimen was central memory CD4+ T cells from blood.

The sequenced DNA is TGTGCCAGCAGCCCGGACAGGAGCTCCTACGAGCAGTACTTC. This translates into CASSPDRSSYEQYF. The chain was built from TRBV27 and TRBJ2-7, and 7 junctional nucleotides match TRBD1. The germline V gene (reference sequence) yields MNHEY for CDR1 and SMNVEV for CDR2. Taken from cysteine to phenylalanine, the CDR3 has 14 residues. The kept DNA is CDR3 alone, 42 bases in frame from the first base. Trimming leaves V shorter by 6 bases and J shorter by 0 bases, with the junction holding 5 bases beyond the gene matches.